Listed below are T cell receptor beta chains from one sample, sequenced in a study of T-cell reconstitution after alpha-beta-depleted transplantation in children. Each CDR3 protein is one row after TCRdb ran MiXCR on the PCR reads. The data show about 610,000 distinct CDR3 sequences, about 10% seen once. This material consisted of PBMCs from the stem cell graft donor, taken from the stem cell graft. These receptors were obtained from a human donor who donated a stem cell graft to a child with acute myeloid leukemia. The CDR3 runs from the conserved cysteine through the conserved F or W. A D gene is named only where the DNA matches it firmly. Expanded clones get a size class; other rows say once, few or many, or leave the size out.

d_gene | j_gene | abundance | v_gene | CDR3nt | CDR3aa
TRBD1 | TRBJ1-4 | few | TRBV4-2 | TGTGCCAGCAGCCCGTACGACAGGGACCATAATGAAAAACTGTTTTTT | CASSPYDRDHNEKLFF
TRBD2 | TRBJ2-1 | many | TRBV12-3/TRBV12-4 | TGTGCCAGCAGTTTTTTATCTCCGGGACTAGCGGGGTACAATGAGCAGTTCTTC | CASSFLSPGLAGYNEQFF
TRBD1 | TRBJ2-1 | many | TRBV6-2/TRBV6-3 | TGTGCCAGCAGGGGGACAGGCCGATTGGCTAATGAGCAGTTCTTC | CASRGTGRLANEQFF
TRBD2 | TRBJ2-1 | many | TRBV24-1 | TGTGCCACCAGTGCCGGGGGACTAGCGGGGAACAATGAGCAGTTCTTC | CATSAGGLAGNNEQFF
TRBD1 | TRBJ1-4 | . | TRBV20-1 | TGCAGTGCTAGACCCGGGACAGGAGGAAGAGAAAAACTGTTTTTT | CSARPGTGGREKLFF
. | TRBJ1-1 | many | TRBV5-5 | TGTGCCAGCAGCTTGGGGTTATGGACACCGAACACTGAAGCTTTCTTT | CASSLGLWTPNTEAFF
. | TRBJ2-5 | few | TRBV12-3/TRBV12-4 | TGTGCCAGCAGTCTGGAAGCATCCGGGGAGACCCAGTACTTC | CASSLEASGETQYF
. | TRBJ2-3 | few | TRBV9 | TGTGCCAGCAGCGTAGATGGAGGGAGTCGCCCAGATACGCAGTATTTT | CASSVDGGSRPDTQYF
. | TRBJ2-5 | many | TRBV29-1 | TGCAGCGTGACGGGAGTGCGAGAGACCCAGTACTTC | CSVTGVRETQYF
TRBD1 | TRBJ1-5 | few | TRBV20-1 | TGCAGTGCCACCGACAGGGCCAATCAGCCCCAGCATTTT | CSATDRANQPQHF
TRBD1 | TRBJ1-4 | few | TRBV12-3/TRBV12-4 | TGTGCCAGCAGTTTAGTGACAGGGCCTGCAACTAATGAAAAACTGTTTTTT | CASSLVTGPATNEKLFF
TRBD1 | TRBJ2-7 | few | TRBV7-2 | TGTGCCAGCAGCTTAGGGACAGGGGGCCTCTACGAGCAGTACTTC | CASSLGTGGLYEQYF
. | TRBJ1-2 | . | TRBV9 | TGTGCCAGCAGTATGAGGGACTCTTACGGCTACACCTTC | CASSMRDSYGYTF
TRBD2 | TRBJ2-1 | . | TRBV20-1 | TGCAGTGCGGACCCTAGGACTAGCAAAGAACACAATGAGCAGTTCTTC | CSADPRTSKEHNEQFF
. | TRBJ2-1 | few | TRBV24-1 | TGTGCCACCAGTGCCTCCCCGCCCAGGGGTCCTAACAATGAGCAGTTCTTC | CATSASPPRGPNNEQFF
. | TRBJ2-3 | few | TRBV13 | TGTGCCAGCAGCCCCCAAGGCATCACAGATACGCAGTATTTT | CASSPQGITDTQYF
. | TRBJ2-7 | . | TRBV5-1 | TGCGCCAGCAGCCCGAGGGAGGGACACACCTACGAGCAGTACTTC | CASSPREGHTYEQYF
TRBD2 | TRBJ2-1 | . | TRBV12-3/TRBV12-4 | TGTGCCAGCAGCTCCACTAGCGGGAGGACTCTCAATGAGCAGTTCTTC | CASSSTSGRTLNEQFF
TRBD1 | TRBJ2-1 | . | TRBV20-1 | TGCAGTGCTAGAGATGGGGCAGGGGGCTGGACAGAGTTCTTC | CSARDGAGGWTEFF
. | TRBJ2-1 | . | TRBV7-2 | TGTGCCAGCAGCCCGGACACCGTGAGCTCCTACAATGAGCAGTTCTTC | CASSPDTVSSYNEQFF
TRBD2 | TRBJ2-7 | . | TRBV20-1 | TGCAGTGCTAGACTAGCGGGAGTCGGCGAGCAGTACTTC | CSARLAGVGEQYF
. | TRBJ2-7 | . | TRBV30 | TGTGCCTGGAGTGTTCTCAGAGACAGCGAGCAGTACTTC | CAWSVLRDSEQYF
. | TRBJ1-1 | . | TRBV29-1 | TGCAGCGTCGTCAATTTTGAAGCTTTCTTT | CSVVNFEAFF
TRBD2 | TRBJ2-7 | . | TRBV29-1 | TGCAGCGTCCGCCCCTGGGCTAGCGGGAGCCCATATCGAAACGAGCAGTACTTC | CSVRPWASGSPYRNEQYF
. | TRBJ1-1 | many | TRBV5-1 | TGCGCCAGCAGCTTGGGACAGACTGAAGCTTTCTTT | CASSLGQTEAFF
TRBD1 | TRBJ2-1 | few | TRBV27 | TGTGCCACAGCCTTTAAGGGACAGGGGTTGAGCTCCTACAATGAGCAGTTCTTC | CATAFKGQGLSSYNEQFF
. | TRBJ2-1 | few | TRBV24-1 | TGTGCCACCAGTGATTTGGGGCTAGCTGGGTCCTACAATGAGCAGTTCTTC | CATSDLGLAGSYNEQFF
. | TRBJ2-5 | few | TRBV12-3/TRBV12-4 | TGTGCCAGCAGTTTTGACGGCGGGGAGACCCAGTACTTC | CASSFDGGETQYF
. | TRBJ2-1 | many | TRBV20-1 | TGCAGTGCTAGTGATCCCCCTGACAATGAGCAGTTCTTC | CSASDPPDNEQFF
. | TRBJ2-1 | . | TRBV3-1 | TGTGCCATCAGTTTCCTCCTTTCTAGCGATCTCGGGGCCTACAATGAGCAGTTCTTC | CAISFLLSSDLGAYNEQFF
. | TRBJ2-5 | few | TRBV6-2/TRBV6-3 | TGTGCCAGCAGTTCGGGATTCCAAGAGACCCAGTACTTC | CASSSGFQETQYF
. | TRBJ2-1 | few | TRBV20-1 | TGCAGTGCTGACCGGGACCCCAAAGGGAATGAGCAGTTCTTC | CSADRDPKGNEQFF
. | TRBJ2-7 | few | TRBV27 | TGTGCCAGCAGTTGCCCCCGGGACGGGGTCTCCTACGAGCAGTACTTC | CASSCPRDGVSYEQYF
. | TRBJ2-2 | few | TRBV7-2 | TGTGCCAGCAGCGTCGAAAGCGCATCTCCCACCGGGGAGCTGTTTTTT | CASSVESASPTGELFF
. | TRBJ1-5 | few | TRBV28 | TGTGCCAGCAGGGGAGGCATCCCGGGCAACCTACGGGTAAGCAATCAGCCCCAGCATTTT | CASRGGIPGNLRVSNQPQHF
TRBD2 | TRBJ2-2 | . | TRBV7-9 | TGTGCCAGCAGCTCCCTTACCCTGGCGCGGGAGTTGGGCACCGGGGAGCTGTTTTTT | CASSSLTLARELGTGELFF
. | TRBJ2-3 | few | TRBV20-1 | TGCAGTGCTATATCCGCGGGTCGCACAGATACGCAGTATTTT | CSAISAGRTDTQYF
. | TRBJ2-2 | few | TRBV12-3/TRBV12-4 | TGTGCCAGCAGTTTAGTGCTACACACCGGGGAGCTGTTTTTT | CASSLVLHTGELFF
. | TRBJ1-1 | . | TRBV29-1 | TGCAGCGTTGTAGGTGGATGGGGCCAGGCTTTCTTT | CSVVGGWGQAFF
TRBD1 | TRBJ2-1 | . | TRBV5-1 | TGCGCCAGCAGCCTGGGGACGGGACAGATTAATGAGCAGTTCTTC | CASSLGTGQINEQFF